Listed here are 16 T cell receptor beta chains from one sample, sequenced in a study of identical twins. TCRdb independently ran MiXCR on the 5' RACE reads; one entry per CDR3 protein. This sample carries 100,000 to 110,000 distinct CDR3 sequences, under 7% of them seen once, and the ten largest clones take approximately 12%. The sample comprised memory T cells sorted from blood. These receptors all come from a woman in her forties or fifties in good health.

This clonotype was seen only a few times. V is TRBV14 and J is TRBJ2-7, with 7 bases fitting TRBD2. Germline V gene lookup returns CDR1 SGHDN and CDR2 FVKESK. Losses at the gene ends were 1 base for V and 6 bases for J; bases not matched to a gene: 9. CDR3 length equals 15 residues. Written as DNA, the CDR3 is TGTGCCAGCAGCCAAGGGATCGGCGGGAGATCCGAGCAGTACTTC. Protein product: CASSQGIGGRSEQYF. The entire variable domain, with the rest obtained from reference TRBV14 and TRBJ2-7, is as follows: EAGVTQFPSHSVIEKGQTVTLRCDPISGHDNLYWYRRVMGKEIKFLLHFVKESKQDESGMPNNRFLAERTGGTYSTLKVQPAELEDSGVYFCASSQGIGGRSEQYFGPGTRLTVT.

This clonotype was found many times. The chain carries TRBV12-3 or TRBV12-4 and TRBJ2-1, with TRBD2 matching over 7 bases. Trimming at V came to 3 bases and at J to 3 bases, leaving 11 bases not matched to a gene. The CDR3 extends over 17 amino acids. The CDR3 DNA is TGTGCCAGCAGTTTGTCTGAGGGAGGGTGGTTCTACAATGAGCAGTTCTTC. Amino acids: CASSLSEGGWFYNEQFF.

This clonotype was counted only a few times. The chain couples TRBV30 to TRBJ1-4; D is possibly TRBD1 (6 bases). The CDR3 contains 14 residues. V lost 2 bases and J lost 5, with 12 bases in between. In germline, CDR1 is GTSNPN, CDR2 SVGIG (reference sequence). Here the CDR3 DNA reads TGTGCCTGGAGTATACAGGGCTTGAATGAAAAACTGTTTTTT. It encodes CAWSIQGLNEKLFF.

Only a few counts were recorded for this clonotype. The CDR3 DNA is TGCGCCAGCAGCCAAGGGGTGTGGAGTGTAAATGAGCAGTTCTTC. Its translation is CASSQGVWSVNEQFF. The chain combines TRBV4-1 with TRBJ2-1; D remains ambiguous. The CDR3 has 15 amino acids. With 1 base removed from V and 7 bases from J, the gap between germline ends came to 14 bases. CDR1 and CDR2 from the germline V gene are MGHRA and YSYEKL.

This clonotype was counted ten times or more. V is TRBV9 and J is TRBJ2-2; 8 bases match TRBD1. Unmatched junction bases numbered 7, after V lost 2 bases and J lost 1 base. There are 17 residues in the CDR3. Germline V gene sequence: CDR1 SGDLS, CDR2 YYNGEE. CDR3 nucleotides: TGTGCCAGCAGCGTCGCGATACAGGGGGAGAACACCGGGGAGCTGTTTTTT. Its protein is CASSVAIQGENTGELFF. Based on the CDR3 plus reference TRBV9 and TRBJ2-2, the full variable domain is DSGVTQTPKHLITATGQRVTLRCSPRSGDLSVYWYQQSLDQGLQFLIQYYNGEERAKGNILERFSAQQFPDLHSELNLSSLELGDSALYFCASSVAIQGENTGELFFGEGSRLTVL.

This clonotype occurred many times. The chain joins TRBV19 to TRBJ1-1; 8 nucleotides match TRBD1. V lost 7 bases, J lost 0 bases, and 4 bases stayed unmatched. The CDR3 is 14 amino acids. Germline V gene sequence: CDR1 LNHDA, CDR2 SQIVND (reference sequence). CDR3 sequence (DNA): TGTGCCAGTATGCGGGGACAGGTGAACACTGAAGCTTTCTTT. Residues: CASMRGQVNTEAFF.

This clonotype was seen at least ten times. The CDR3 region is CASRSQGGTPSSTDTQYF. For the CDR3, the DNA is TGTGCCAGCAGGAGTCAAGGGGGAACACCATCGAGCACAGATACGCAGTATTTT. This chain joins TRBV7-9 and TRBJ2-3; possible D gene TRBD1, 6 bases. Germline V gives CDR1 SEHNR, CDR2 FQNEAQ (reference sequence). The V gene lost 6 bases and the J gene lost 0 bases, with 22 bases spanning the gap. The CDR3 length is 18 residues.

This clonotype was counted ten times or more. The chain recombines TRBV6-1 with TRBJ1-2; D is possibly TRBD1 (5 bases). Looked up from germline, CDR1 is MNHNS and CDR2 is SASEGT. This CDR3 is built from 15 residues. The V gene lost 1 base and the J gene lost 8 bases, with 17 bases spanning the gap. The CDR3 loop is CASSEELGGTGGYTF. The CDR3, as DNA: TGTGCCAGCAGTGAAGAACTTGGCGGGACCGGAGGCTACACCTTC.

This clonotype was detected only a few times. V is TRBV20-1 and J is TRBJ2-1; D gene ambiguous. CDR3 length equals 12 residues. Germline loops: CDR1 DFQATT, CDR2 SNEGSKA (reference sequence). The CDR3 loop reads CRSRGNRDEQFF. In nucleotides, the CDR3 is TGCAGAAGTAGAGGAAACCGGGATGAGCAGTTCTTC.

This clonotype was counted at least ten times. Here the CDR3 reads CATAGDLKYEQYV. The CDR3 DNA sequence: TGTGCCACGGCCGGGGACTTAAAATACGAGCAGTACGTC. The chain joins TRBV15 to TRBJ2-7; tentatively, D is TRBD2 (6 bases). Germline values: CDR1 LNHNV, CDR2 YYDKDF (reference sequence). V was pared by 9 bases and J by 4 bases, with 16 bases between. This CDR3 contains 13 residues.

CDR3 nucleotides: TGTGCCAGCAGAGGGCCAGCGGGAGATACGCAGTATTTT. Translating gives CASRGPAGDTQYF. The chain carries TRBV2 and TRBJ2-3; D perhaps matches TRBD2 (6 bases). This CDR3 comprises 13 residues. The germline V gene encodes CDR1 SNHLY and CDR2 FYNNEI. The ends were cut back, 6 bases at V and 5 bases at J, with 12 bases in the middle. The variable domain in full, with the rest retrieved from reference TRBV2 and TRBJ2-3, is EPEVTQTPSHQVTQMGQEVILRCVPISNHLYFYWYRQILGQKVEFLVSFYNNEISEKSEIFDDQFSVERPDGSNFTLKIRSTKLEDSAMYFCASRGPAGDTQYFGPGTRLTVL.

This clonotype appeared many times. This chain uses TRBV11-2 with TRBJ2-7; 16 bases line up with TRBD2. The CDR3 length is 18 residues. V lost 5 bases, J lost 7 bases, and 14 bases stayed unmatched. CDR1 is SGHAT, CDR2 FQNNGV, per germline. The chain's CDR3 is CASSADPGTSGRAGEQYV. The CDR3 region has the DNA TGTGCCAGCAGCGCCGACCCGGGGACTAGCGGGAGGGCGGGAGAGCAGTACGTC.

Of note for this clonotype: A much larger clone lies a single base off, so this may be a read error. The genes are TRBV2 and TRBJ1-1; D unresolved. The germline V gene has CDR1 SNHLY and CDR2 FYNNEI. CDR3 length: 12 amino acids. The CDR3: CDSSVTPTEAFF. CDR3 coding DNA: TGTGACAGCAGTGTAACCCCCACTGAAGCTTTCTTT.

This clonotype was counted ten times or more. The V and J genes are TRBV29-1 and TRBJ2-1, with a possible D match to TRBD2 (6 bases). Germline loops: CDR1 SQVTM, CDR2 ANQGSEA. The CDR3 contains 12 residues. Trimming took off 5 bases at V and 8 bases at J, with 13 bases between the two ends. The CDR3 spells CSVLSGVDEQFF. CDR3 DNA sequence: TGCAGCGTTTTATCGGGAGTCGATGAGCAGTTCTTC.

On this clonotype itself: A much more abundant neighbour one base away suggests this may be a read error. The rearrangement links TRBV5-1 to TRBJ2-7; possible D gene TRBD2, 5 bases. Germline V gene lookup returns CDR1 SGHRS and CDR2 YFSETQ. The CDR3 contains 13 residues. Deletions cut 4 bases from V and 5 bases from J, with 13 bases between. Here the CDR3 DNA reads TGCGCCAGCAGCCGAAGGGCGGGCCACGAGCAGTACTTC. Translated, it gives CASSRRAGHEQYF.

The chain joins TRBV20-1 to TRBJ1-4, with 7 bases matching TRBD1. The CDR3 totals 14 residues. Germline loops: CDR1 DFQATT, CDR2 SNEGSKA (reference sequence). V trimming: 6 bases; J trimming: 6 bases; junction bases outside the gene matches: 10. The CDR3 sequence is CSATENRGDEKLFF. The CDR3 nucleotides read TGCAGTGCGACAGAAAACAGGGGTGATGAAAAACTGTTTTTT.